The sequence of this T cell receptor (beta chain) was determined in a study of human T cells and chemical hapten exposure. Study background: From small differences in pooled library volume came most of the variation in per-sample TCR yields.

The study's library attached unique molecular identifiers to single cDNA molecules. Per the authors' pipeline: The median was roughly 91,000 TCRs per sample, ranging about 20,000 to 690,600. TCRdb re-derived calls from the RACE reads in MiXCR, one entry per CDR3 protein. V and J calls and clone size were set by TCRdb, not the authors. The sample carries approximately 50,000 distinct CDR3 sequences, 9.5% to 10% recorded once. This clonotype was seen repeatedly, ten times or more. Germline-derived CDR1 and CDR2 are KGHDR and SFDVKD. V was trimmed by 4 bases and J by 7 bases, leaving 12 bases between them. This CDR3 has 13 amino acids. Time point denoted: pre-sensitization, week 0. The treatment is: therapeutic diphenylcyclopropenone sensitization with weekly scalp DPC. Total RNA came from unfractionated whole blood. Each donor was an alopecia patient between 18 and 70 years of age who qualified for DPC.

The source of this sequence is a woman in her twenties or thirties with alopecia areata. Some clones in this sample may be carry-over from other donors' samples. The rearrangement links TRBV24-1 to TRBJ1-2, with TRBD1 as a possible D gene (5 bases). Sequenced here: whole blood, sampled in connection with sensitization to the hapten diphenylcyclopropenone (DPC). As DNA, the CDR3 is TGTGCCACCAGTGACCGGGGACGAGTTGGCTACACCTTC. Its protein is CATSDRGRVGYTF.